This T cell receptor (beta chain) came from a study of T cells in Graves' hyperthyroidism and ophthalmopathy. This sample holds PBMCs from 9.5 to 10 ml fresh peripheral blood. What was amplified from RNA transcripts were TCR beta CDR3 regions. HTBI primers were used for first-round RT-PCR of the TCR CDR3. TCRdb itself ran the multiplex PCR reads through MiXCR, one entry per CDR3 protein. The sample includes 500,000 to 650,000 distinct CDR3 sequences, more than 14% of them seen just once. CDR1 and CDR2 (germline): MNHEY, SVGEGT. V lost 2 bases and J 2 bases, leaving 16 bases between the germline ends. The CDR3 has 17 residues. This clonotype was seen ten or more times.

The sequenced sample was blood. This sequence was found in a woman between 50 and 59 years old with Graves' ophthalmopathy. This chain connects TRBV6-2 or TRBV6-3 to TRBJ2-1; possibly TRBD1 for D (5 bases). CDR3: CASSYGATVQAYNEQFF. The CDR3 DNA follows: TGTGCCAGCAGTTACGGAGCGACAGTACAAGCCTACAATGAGCAGTTCTTC.